A selection of T cell receptor beta chains follows, all from one sample in a study of shared clonotypes between healthy human individuals. Clones were sequenced by immunoSEQ multiplex PCR, and TCRdb holds only the in-frame ones, with some missing. The sample has 1,400,000 or so clones; 98% are singletons. Source material: naive CD4+ T cells sorted from blood. The receptors derive from a man aged 30 to 39 in good health. Both conserved end residues are part of each CDR3. A D gene is named only where the DNA matches it firmly. A clone size is listed for some rows: how often the clone was seen (once, few, many), or a class if it is expanded.

v_gene,j_gene,abundance,d_gene,CDR3nt,CDR3aa
TRBV18,TRBJ2-3,-,-,TGTGCCAGCTCACCACTAGGGGCTTCTAGCACAGATACGCAGTATTTT,CASSPLGASSTDTQYF
TRBV5-4,TRBJ2-3,-,-,TGTGCCAGCAGCTTGCAGGGGACAGATACGCAGTATTTT,CASSLQGTDTQYF
TRBV28,TRBJ2-1,-,-,TGTGCCAGCACCTTATCGTGGAGGGGCACTGAGCAGTTCTTC,CASTLSWRGTEQFF
TRBV7-8,TRBJ2-7,once,TRBD2,TGTGCCAGCAGCTTAGTGCCGACTAGCGGGCTAACCTACGAGCAGTACTTC,CASSLVPTSGLTYEQYF
TRBV11-3,TRBJ2-1,-,TRBD1,TGTGCCAGCAGCTTAGGACAGGGTTCCTACAATGAGCAGTTCTTC,CASSLGQGSYNEQFF
TRBV5-4,TRBJ2-7,-,-,TGTGCCAGCAGGTCACCCGCAGTAGGCGAGCAGTACTTC,CASRSPAVGEQYF
TRBV7-2,TRBJ1-2,-,TRBD1,TGTGCCAGCAGCAAAGAGACAGGGGCATCCTATGGCTACACCTTC,CASSKETGASYGYTF
TRBV18,TRBJ2-5,-,-,TGTGCCAGCTCCCTCTTGGTAGAGACCCAGTACTTC,CASSLLVETQYF
TRBV5-6,TRBJ2-4,-,-,TGTGCCAGCAGCGAGGGGCGAGGACAGCCTGAGGCCAAAAACATTCAGTACTTC,CASSEGRGQPEAKNIQYF
TRBV15,TRBJ1-2,once,TRBD1,TGTGCCACCAGCAAAGTCGACAGGGACCTCTATGGCTACACCTTC,CATSKVDRDLYGYTF
TRBV5-1,TRBJ2-7,-,TRBD1,TGCGCCAGCAGCTTGGGGACAGGAGCCCGCTACGAGCAGTACTTC,CASSLGTGARYEQYF
TRBV18,TRBJ2-2,-,TRBD2,TGTGCCAGCTCACCACTAGCGGGGGAAAGACCCGGGGAGCTGTTTTTT,CASSPLAGERPGELFF
TRBV9,TRBJ2-1,-,TRBD1,TGTGCCAGCAGCGTAGGGACAGGGCAACACAATGAGCAGTTCTTC,CASSVGTGQHNEQFF
TRBV19,TRBJ2-2,-,-,TGTGCCAGTATGTTACAGGGTCTCGTCGGGGAGCTGTTTTTT,CASMLQGLVGELFF
TRBV7-2,TRBJ2-2,-,-,TGTGCCAGCAGCTTGGAGGCAGGTACCACCGGGGAGCTGTTTTTT,CASSLEAGTTGELFF
TRBV18,TRBJ2-5,once,-,TGTGCCAGCTCACCAAGGGGAGGAGAGACCCAGTACTTC,CASSPRGGETQYF
TRBV11-2,TRBJ1-1,-,TRBD1,TGTGCCAGCAGCTTCCGATCGGGACAGGGGACTGAAGCTTTCTTT,CASSFRSGQGTEAFF
TRBV28,TRBJ2-1,-,-,TGTGCCAGCATCAGAGGGGGGGGTGCCGGTGCGGATGAGCAGTTCTTC,CASIRGGGAGADEQFF
TRBV30,TRBJ2-1,-,-,TGTGCCTGGAGTGTAAGTTCCAATGAGCAGTTCTTC,CAWSVSSNEQFF
TRBV18,TRBJ2-7,once,TRBD1,TGTGCCAGCTCACCGACCAGGGGGCCCTCCTACGAGCAGTACTTC,CASSPTRGPSYEQYF
TRBV2,TRBJ2-1,-,TRBD2,TGTGCCAGTAGTCTAGCGGAGTGGCCCTACAATGAGCAGTTCTTC,CASSLAEWPYNEQFF
TRBV5-6,TRBJ2-3,-,-,TGTGCCAGTATCGGGAGAAGCACAGATACGCAGTATTTT,CASIGRSTDTQYF